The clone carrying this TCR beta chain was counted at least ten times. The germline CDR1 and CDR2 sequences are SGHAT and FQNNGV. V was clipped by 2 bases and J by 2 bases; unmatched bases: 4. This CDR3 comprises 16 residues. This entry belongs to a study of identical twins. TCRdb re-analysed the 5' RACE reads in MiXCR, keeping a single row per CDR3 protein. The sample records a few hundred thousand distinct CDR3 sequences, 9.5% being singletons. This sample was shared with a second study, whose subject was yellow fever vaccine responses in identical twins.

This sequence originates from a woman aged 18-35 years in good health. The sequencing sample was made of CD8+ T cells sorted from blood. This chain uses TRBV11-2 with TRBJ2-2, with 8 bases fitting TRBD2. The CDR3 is CASSLSLAANTGELFF. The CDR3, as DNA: TGTGCCAGCAGCTTATCACTAGCGGCTAACACCGGGGAGCTGTTTTTT.